These 32 T cell receptor beta chains came from one sample sequenced in a study of cytomegalovirus exposure and HLA in healthy donors. PCR amplification relied on 60 Vbeta primers (plus 13 Jbeta primers). Profiled with immunoSEQ multiplex PCR; TCRdb holds only in-frame clones, not every one. The table lists tens of thousands of clones, under 85% of them singletons. Sequenced material: PBMCs. The receptors derive from a woman in her thirties or forties in good health and CMV-seronegative.

The chain is built from TRBV19 and TRBJ2-7; a possible D gene is TRBD2 (5 bases). Germline loops: CDR1 LNHDA, CDR2 SQIVND (reference sequence). V lost 4 bases to trimming and J lost 3 bases, with 13 bases between them. There are 14 residues in the CDR3. CDR3 sequence (DNA): TGTGCCAGTAGTAGAGGACTCGTTGACTACGAGCAGTACTTC. This translates into CASSRGLVDYEQYF.

J is TRBJ2-2 and V is TRBV11-3; a weak D match, TRBD2 (6 bases). V lost 5 bases to trimming and J lost 4 bases, with 14 bases between them. The CDR3 totals 15 residues. The germline CDR1 and CDR2 sequences are SGHNT and YENEEA. The CDR3 region is CASSRSGVTTGELFF. The DNA for the CDR3 is TGTGCCAGCAGCCGGTCGGGGGTTACCACCGGGGAGCTGTTTTTT. The full variable domain, rest sourced from reference TRBV11-3 and TRBJ2-2, is EAGVVQSPRYKIIEKKQPVAFWCNPISGHNTLYWYLQNLGQGPELLIRYENEEAVDDSQLPKDRFSAERLKGVDSTLKIQPAELGDSAVYLCASSRSGVTTGELFFGEGSRLTVL.

The chain recombines TRBV19 with TRBJ2-3; TRBD1 matches 7 bases. After removal of 7 bases from V and 1 base from J, the junction contained 5 bases not matched to a gene. The V gene's germline CDR1 is LNHDA and CDR2 SQIVND (reference sequence). The CDR3 is made up of 14 amino acids. CDR3 residues: CASNRQGRTDTQYF. The CDR3 nucleotides are TGTGCCAGTAATCGACAGGGCCGCACAGATACGCAGTATTTT.

The rearrangement joins TRBV9 to TRBJ2-5; the D gene is possibly TRBD1 (6 bases). Germline V CDR1 and CDR2: SGDLS, YYNGEE. V lost 6 bases to trimming and J lost 1 base, with 10 bases between them. This CDR3 has 13 amino acids. In DNA, the CDR3 is TGTGCCAGCACCGGACAGTCCCAAGAGACCCAGTACTTC. Translation gives CASTGQSQETQYF.

The V call is TRBV13, the J call TRBJ1-2, with 10 bases identical to TRBD1. Germline CDR1 reads PRHDT; CDR2 reads FYEKMQ (reference sequence). Trimming at V came to 1 base and at J to 4 bases, leaving 6 bases not matched to a gene. There are 16 residues in the CDR3. CDR3 sequence (DNA): TGTGCCAGCAGCTTAGTCGGACAGGGGGAAATCTATGGCTACACCTTC. Translated, it gives CASSLVGQGEIYGYTF.

This rearrangement joins TRBV15 to TRBJ2-6; D is undetermined. CDR3 length: 15 amino acids. The germline V and J ends were trimmed by 5 bases and 0 bases, with 8 bases remaining between them. Germline V gives CDR1 LNHNV, CDR2 YYDKDF (reference sequence). The CDR3, as DNA: TGTGCCACCAGCGTAGACATCTCTGGGGCCAACGTCCTGACTTTC. Translation gives CATSVDISGANVLTF.

This chain links TRBV9 with TRBJ2-5; TRBD1 aligns across 7 bases. Judging by the DNA end, TRBJ2-7 fits better; the J call may be wrong. The CDR3 loop spans 14 amino acids. In germline, CDR1 is SGDLS, CDR2 YYNGEE. CDR3 protein: CASSATGDSYEQYF. The CDR3 DNA is TGTGCCAGCAGCGCCACAGGGGACTCCTACGAGCAGTACTTC.

The chain has TRBV7-2 and TRBJ1-6, with TRBD1 matching 7 bases. Trimming at V came to 4 bases and at J to 5 bases, leaving 5 bases not matched to a gene. Germline V gene data show CDR1 as SGHTA and CDR2 as FQGNSA. The CDR3 runs to 15 residues. CDR3 sequence reads: CASSSQGTDNSPLHF. Here the CDR3 DNA reads TGTGCCAGCAGCTCACAAGGGACAGATAATTCACCCCTCCACTTT.

This clone has more than one count but fewer than ten. The chain recombines TRBV2 with TRBJ2-3; a possible D gene is TRBD2 (5 bases). The CDR3 totals 14 residues. Germline V CDR1 and CDR2: SNHLY, FYNNEI. Between the trimmed V and J ends, which lost 6 bases and 1 base, there was a span of 11 bases. CDR3 nucleotides: TGTGCCAGCAGCCGGGATGGGGGCACAGATACGCAGTATTTT. It is translated as CASSRDGGTDTQYF.

This clone was observed a handful of times. V gene TRBV6-1 combines with J gene TRBJ1-4, with D maybe TRBD1 (6 bases). CDR1 and CDR2 from the germline V gene are MNHNS and SASEGT. Trimming stripped 0 bases from V and 10 bases from J, with 12 bases between. CDR3 size: 14 residues. The CDR3 DNA reads as TGTGCCAGCAGTGAAGCGGGACAAGGTTCAAAACTGTTTTTT. This encodes CASSEAGQGSKLFF.

This rearrangement joins TRBV19 to TRBJ2-1; tentatively, D is TRBD1 (5 bases). Germline V gene sequence: CDR1 LNHDA, CDR2 SQIVND (reference sequence). This CDR3 comprises 14 residues. V lost 7 bases and J lost 0, with 10 bases in between. The CDR3 DNA follows: TGTGCCAGTACCAAAGACAGCTCCTACAATGAGCAGTTCTTC. Encoded protein: CASTKDSSYNEQFF. The whole variable domain, remainder taken from reference TRBV19 and TRBJ2-1, is DGGITQSPKYLFRKEGQNVTLSCEQNLNHDAMYWYRQDPGQGLRLIYYSQIVNDFQKGDIAEGYSVSREKKESFPLTVTSAQKNPTAFYLCASTKDSSYNEQFFGPGTRLTVL.

The sample holds a few counts of this clone. The V and J genes are TRBV10-3 and TRBJ2-5; D may be TRBD2 (6 bases). The V and J ends lost 4 bases and 1 base respectively, with 10 bases between them. In germline, CDR1 is ENHRY, CDR2 SYGVKD. The CDR3 has 14 residues. The DNA for the CDR3 is TGTGCCATCAGTGCGGGGGTCAGCCAAGAGACCCAGTACTTC. It is translated as CAISAGVSQETQYF.

V is TRBV19 and J is TRBJ1-5, with D hard to call. V dropped 4 bases and J dropped 6 bases, with 10 bases sitting between them. Germline CDR1 and CDR2: LNHDA and SQIVND (reference sequence). The CDR3 length is 13 residues. The CDR3 loop is CASSNSWSQPQHF. The DNA of the CDR3 is TGTGCCAGTAGTAACTCGTGGAGTCAGCCCCAGCATTTT.

On this clone itself: The sample carries other DNA sequences with the same CDR3. The chain employs TRBV7-2 and TRBJ2-7, with unresolved D. V dropped 5 bases and J dropped 3 bases, with 14 bases sitting between them. CDR1 is SGHTA, CDR2 FQGNSA, per germline. There are 14 residues in the CDR3. The CDR3, as DNA: TGTGCCAGCAGCCTAGGTCTTAGTAGCTACGAGCAGTACTTC. This codes for CASSLGLSSYEQYF.

This clone showed up just once. This rearrangement joins TRBV15 to TRBJ1-2; TRBD1 might be the D (6 bases). The germline gives CDR1 LNHNV, CDR2 YYDKDF (reference sequence). The germline V and J ends were trimmed by 3 bases and 2 bases, with 16 bases remaining between them. This CDR3 comprises 16 residues. The CDR3 region is CATSRGRGTGNYGYTF. The DNA for the CDR3 is TGTGCCACCAGCAGGGGACGCGGTACAGGGAACTATGGCTACACCTTC.

The chain has TRBV11-2 and TRBJ1-2; no clear D. Germline V gene sequence: CDR1 SGHAT, CDR2 FQNNGV. This CDR3 region has 18 residues. V was clipped by 0 bases and J by 6 bases, with 23 bases between them. The CDR3, as DNA: TGTGCCAGCAGCTTAGATCTGGGAGGAGTTGGTAGCGGGGATGGCTACACCTTC. Its protein product is CASSLDLGGVGSGDGYTF.

This clone was seen once. The chain links TRBV5-1 to TRBJ1-5; D possibly corresponds to TRBD1 (6 bases). The CDR3 contains 15 residues. Germline lookup yields CDR1 SGHRS and CDR2 YFSETQ. The V end was cut by 5 bases, the J end by 1 base, with 13 bases between. The CDR3 region has the DNA TGCGCCAGCAGACCCGAAACAGGGAGCAATCAGCCCCAGCATTTT. Residues: CASRPETGSNQPQHF. The entire variable domain, with the rest obtained from reference TRBV5-1 and TRBJ1-5, is as follows: KAGVTQTPRYLIKTRGQQVTLSCSPISGHRSVSWYQQTPGQGLQFLFEYFSETQRNKGNFPGRFSGRQFSNSRSEMNVSTLELGDSALYLCASRPETGSNQPQHFGDGTRLSIL.

This clone was counted a single time. The chain recombines TRBV11-1 with TRBJ1-1, with no clear D. The CDR3 runs to 16 residues. V lost 6 bases and J 4 bases, leaving 21 bases between the germline ends. Germline V lookup: CDR1 SGHAT, CDR2 FQDESV (reference sequence). The CDR3 here is CASRPYTVWASTEAFF. The CDR3 nucleotides read TGTGCCAGCAGGCCATATACCGTTTGGGCGAGCACTGAAGCTTTCTTT. Variable domain in full (rest from reference TRBV11-1 and TRBJ1-1): EAEVAQSPRYKITEKSQAVAFWCDPISGHATLYWYRQILGQGPELLVQFQDESVVDDSQLPKDRFSAERLKGVDSTLKIQPAELGDSAMYLCASRPYTVWASTEAFFGQGTRLTVV.

The chain links TRBV11-2 to TRBJ1-1, with D perhaps TRBD1 (5 bases). Deletions cut 2 bases from V and 8 bases from J, with 12 bases between. Per the germline V gene, CDR1 is SGHAT and CDR2 is FQNNGV. The CDR3 sequence is 13 residues long. CDR3 nucleotide sequence: TGTGCCAGCAGCTTAAGGGGAGGGTACGAAGCTTTCTTT. Protein: CASSLRGGYEAFF.

This clone was observed once. The chain carries TRBV2 and TRBJ2-1; D might be TRBD2 (5 bases). V was pared by 6 bases and J by 10 bases, with 13 bases between. The CDR3 is 12 residues long. Germline loops: CDR1 SNHLY, CDR2 FYNNEI. The CDR3 nucleotides are TGTGCCAGCAGACCTAGCATTCGGGAGCAGTTCTTC. This translates into CASRPSIREQFF.

The gene calls are TRBV6-4 and TRBJ2-1; D might be TRBD1 (5 bases). Trimming cost V 6 bases and J 10 bases, with 19 bases left between them. The CDR3 loop spans 14 amino acids. CDR1 and CDR2 from the germline V gene are MRHNA and SNTAGT. Here the CDR3 reads CASRGDYENGEQFF. Here the CDR3 DNA reads TGTGCCAGCAGAGGGGATTACGAAAACGGGGAGCAGTTCTTC.

The J gene is TRBJ1-5, the V gene TRBV9; no definite D call. Germline V gene sequence: CDR1 SGDLS, CDR2 YYNGEE. Trimming cost V 0 bases and J 7 bases, with 8 bases left between them. This CDR3 contains 13 residues. DNA for the CDR3: TGTGCCAGCAGCGTAGGAGGAATCCAGCCCCAGCATTTT. Amino acids: CASSVGGIQPQHF.

This clone was observed once. This chain connects TRBV1 to TRBJ2-2; TRBD2, as called in the table, went unchecked against the DNA. TRBV1 counts as a pseudogene. This CDR3 contains 18 residues. CDR3 region: CTSSQDSAGTRRTGELFF. CDR3 DNA sequence: TGCACCAGCAGCCAAGACTCCGCCGGGACTAGACGGACCGGGGAGCTGTTTTTT.

The J gene is TRBJ2-1, the V gene TRBV6-1; 12 bases match TRBD2. The junction had 3 bases not matched to a gene; V was cut back by 4 bases and J by 8 bases. The CDR3 covers 14 residues. Germline loops: CDR1 MNHNS, CDR2 SASEGT. The CDR3 region is CASSVRTSGDEQFF. CDR3 nucleotides: TGTGCCAGCAGTGTAAGGACTAGCGGGGATGAGCAGTTCTTC.

This rearrangement joins TRBV5-1 to TRBJ1-2; a possible D gene is TRBD1 (6 bases). The V end lost 0 bases, the J end lost 7 bases, and 7 bases lay between the germline ends. From germline, CDR1 is SGHRS and CDR2 YFSETQ. The CDR3 totals 12 residues. CDR3 residues: CASSLDRAGYTF. The CDR3, as DNA: TGCGCCAGCAGCTTGGACAGGGCTGGCTACACCTTC.

V is TRBV29-1 and J is TRBJ2-1; maybe TRBD2 (6 bases). CDR1 and CDR2 from the germline V gene are SQVTM and ANQGSEA. Trimming stripped 3 bases from V and 2 bases from J, with 8 bases between. The CDR3 is 13 amino acids. DNA of the CDR3: TGCAGCGTTGAGGGAGGAACCTACAATGAGCAGTTCTTC. This encodes CSVEGGTYNEQFF.

This chain links TRBV15 with TRBJ2-3, with TRBD2 identical over 9 bases. CDR3 length: 13 residues. The J segment lost 4 bases and the V segment lost 8 bases, leaving 4 bases of the junction unmatched. Germline CDR1 reads LNHNV; CDR2 reads YYDKDF (reference sequence). Here the CDR3 DNA reads TGTGCCACCGAGGCGGGAGGGGCAGATACGCAGTATTTT. It specifies CATEAGGADTQYF.

This clone was seen just once. The rearrangement joins TRBV28 to TRBJ2-2; D unclear. Trimming shortened V by 5 bases and J by 2 bases, and 12 bases separated the two germline ends. CDR1 and CDR2 (germline): MDHEN, SYDVKM. This CDR3 region has 15 residues. The CDR3, as DNA: TGTGCCAGCAGTCCCCCTGGGCCCAACACCGGGGAGCTGTTTTTT. It specifies CASSPPGPNTGELFF.

The CDR3 nucleotides read TGTGCCAGCAGTTTCGGACAGGGAATTAATGAAAAACTGTTTTTT. As protein: CASSFGQGINEKLFF. This chain uses TRBV5-6 with TRBJ1-4; 8 nucleotides agree with TRBD1. The germline V gene has CDR1 SGHDT and CDR2 YYEEEE. CDR3 length equals 15 residues. V dropped 5 bases and J dropped 4; count of bases not matched to a gene: 7.

This clone was seen once. The gene calls are TRBV10-2 and TRBJ1-5; a possible D gene is TRBD1 (6 bases). Trimming took off 5 bases at V and 5 bases at J, with 13 bases between the two ends. The CDR3 extends over 14 amino acids. Per the germline V gene, CDR1 is WSHSY and CDR2 is SAAADI. The CDR3 sequence is CASSPRQEYQPQHF. The CDR3 bases are TGCGCCAGCAGTCCGAGACAGGAGTATCAGCCCCAGCATTTT.

The J gene is TRBJ2-7, the V gene TRBV5-1; D ambiguous. Germline CDR1 and CDR2: SGHRS and YFSETQ. Trimming pared 4 bases from V and 4 bases from J, leaving 18 bases between. This CDR3 comprises 15 residues. The CDR3 loop reads CASSRETTRRYEQYF. The CDR3 nucleotides read TGCGCCAGCAGCCGAGAGACGACTCGGCGGTACGAGCAGTACTTC.

The chain uses TRBV29-1 and TRBJ1-2; maybe TRBD1 (6 bases). Looked up from germline, CDR1 is SQVTM and CDR2 is ANQGSEA. The CDR3 runs to 12 residues. Trimming took off 7 bases at V and 13 bases at J, with 22 bases between the two ends. CDR3 nucleotide sequence: TGCAGCGCCGTGGACAGTCCTCTTGGTAGCACCTTC. Translation: CSAVDSPLGSTF. The variable domain in full, completed from reference TRBV29-1 and TRBJ1-2, reads SAVISQKPSRDICQRGTSLTIQCQVDSQVTMMFWYRQQPGQSLTLIATANQGSEATYESGFVIDKFPISRPNLTFSTLTVSNMSPEDSSIYLCSAVDSPLGSTFGSGTRLTVV.